This T cell receptor (beta chain) was sequenced in a study of OX40 agonist ivuxolimab in advanced cancers. Across the whole study: Age averaged around 60 years (range roughly 20 to 90), and around 78% were male. The study, taken as a whole, reports: Dose levels from 0.1 to 3.0 mg/kg saw CD4+ and CD8+ blood T cells expand clonally by week 6. More expanded clones were found, on average, in CD8+ than in CD4+ T cells.

This clone showed up just a few times. Its antigen is still unknown. Measured with immunoSEQ multiplex PCR; TCRdb has only the in-frame clones, and not every one. The table shows fewer than 75,000 clones, with 85% to 90% occurring only once. Collection of blood occurred at baseline, at cycle 4 day 1, and at cycle 7 day 1. The material sequenced was CD4+ or CD8+ T cells sorted from blood, taken in a trial of the OX40 agonist ivuxolimab. This receptor was taken from an adult with an advanced solid tumor such as melanoma, head and neck, liver or kidney cancer.

The DNA of the CDR3 is TGTGCCTGGGGGGGACAGGGAAATTGGGGCTACACCTTC. It codes for CAWGGQGNWGYTF. The chain is built from TRBV30 and TRBJ1-2; 9 bases align to TRBD1. There are 13 residues in the CDR3. The germline V gene encodes CDR1 GTSNPN and CDR2 SVGIG (reference sequence). Germline trimming cut 5 bases from V and 8 bases from J; bases unmatched to any gene: 9.